This T cell receptor beta chain is from a study of blood T cell repertoires in COVID-19. Study information: Acute and convalescent COVID-19 specimens originated in the United States, Italy and Spain. In each case, the material was cDNA or gDNA derived from T cells, B-cell-depleted T cells, or PBMCs.

V lost 0 bases and J 4 bases, leaving 16 bases between the germline ends. CDR3 length: 16 residues. Germline V gives CDR1 SGHNT, CDR2 YYREEE (reference sequence). This clone appeared a few times. In the original processing: Amplified reference gene primers provided the basis for estimating nucleated cell counts. Assay used: immunoSEQ multiplex PCR; TCRdb lists only in-frame clones, some missing. V and J calls and clone size are copied from that table; D and trimming were computed from the DNA. This table has over 85,000 clones, approximately 86% appearing once. The receptor was isolated from a male donor with acute or convalescent COVID-19. The chain couples TRBV5-4 to TRBJ1-2; D remains ambiguous. Sequenced: peripheral blood. The CDR3 sequence: CASSLGPGEGPYGYTF. The CDR3 region has the DNA TGTGCCAGCAGCTTGGGGCCTGGGGAGGGCCCCTATGGCTACACCTTC.